This paragraph covers one TCR beta chain sequence. Profiled with immunoSEQ multiplex PCR; TCRdb holds only in-frame clones, not every one. The sample shows about 150,000 clones, roughly 90% of them seen only once. The donors were members of the approximately 110-subject validation cohort (separate from the roughly 700-subject first cohort). The sample belongs to a study of cytomegalovirus exposure and HLA in healthy donors. Study details: The roughly 130 validation repertoires used the same platform as the approximately 670 first-cohort repertoires (as reported by a later analysis).

This TCR was recovered from a man aged 18 to 29 in good health and CMV-seropositive. Sequences were obtained from PBMCs.

CDR3 protein: CASSLQVGQPQHF. Here the CDR3 DNA reads TGTGCCAGCAGCTTACAGGTTGGTCAGCCCCAGCATTTT. The J gene is TRBJ1-5, the V gene TRBV5-8; TRBD1 is a possible D gene (5 bases). CDR1 SGHTS and CDR2 YDEGEE come from the germline V gene. The V end was cut by 2 bases, the J end by 6 bases, with 9 bases between. This CDR3 is built from 13 residues.